This TCR beta chain was profiled in a study of T cell responses to AZD1222 COVID-19 vaccine. The length of the CDR3 is 16 residues. Trimming took 3 bases from V and 6 from J; bases not matched to a gene: 7. Germline V CDR1 and CDR2: LGHDT, YNNKEL (reference sequence). The assay was immunoSEQ multiplex PCR, and TCRdb's table has in-frame clones only and misses some. This sample has tens of thousands of clones, with about 85% found just once. This sequence was found in an adult in good health. The chain uses TRBV3-1 (or the pseudogene TRBV3-2) and TRBJ2-1; the match to TRBD2 covers 11 bases. The source material was peripheral blood, sampled on day 0 of AZD1222 vaccination. The CDR3 loop is CASSHIAGGPSNEQFF. The CDR3 bases are TGTGCCAGCAGCCATATAGCGGGGGGGCCGTCCAATGAGCAGTTCTTC.